The 4 T cell receptor beta chains below were found in one sample sequenced in a study of T cell responses to AZD1222 COVID-19 vaccine. Measured with immunoSEQ multiplex PCR; TCRdb has only the in-frame clones, and not every one. The sample gives 120,000 or so clones, 85% to 90% of which show up once; around 3.3% is in the top ten. This sample comprised peripheral blood, obtained on day 0 of AZD1222 vaccination. These receptors all come from an adult in good health.

The V and J genes are TRBV6-5 and TRBJ2-7, with D perhaps matching TRBD2 (6 bases). Germline CDR1 is MNHEY and CDR2 is SVGAGI. The germline V and J ends were trimmed by 7 bases and 3 bases, with 13 bases remaining between them. The CDR3 contains 13 residues. The CDR3 sequence: CASTFGSLYEQYF. For the CDR3, the DNA is TGTGCCAGCACTTTCGGGAGCCTCTACGAGCAGTACTTC.

This chain links TRBV2 with TRBJ1-3; D not resolved. The CDR3 consists of 15 residues. The V and J ends lost 6 bases and 0 bases respectively, with 12 bases between them. Germline V lookup: CDR1 SNHLY, CDR2 FYNNEI. CDR3 residues: CASRFDLSSGNTIYF. The CDR3 nucleotides read TGTGCCAGCAGGTTTGACCTGAGCTCTGGAAACACCATATATTTT.

V is TRBV19 and J is TRBJ1-5; D is ambiguous. Germline assignment: CDR1 LNHDA and CDR2 SQIVND (reference sequence). The ends were cut back, 0 bases at V and 3 bases at J, with 9 bases in the middle. The CDR3 covers 15 residues. The CDR3 DNA reads TGTGCCAGTAGTATAGACGGAGGGCTCAATCAGCCCCAGCATTTT. Its translation: CASSIDGGLNQPQHF.

The count of this clone is one. This chain links TRBV6-9 with TRBJ1-5; weak D call: TRBD1 (6 bases). CDR1 MNHGY and CDR2 SVAAGI come from the germline V gene. CDR3 size: 16 residues. Trimming stripped 8 bases from V and 2 bases from J, with 19 bases between. CDR3 sequence reads: CASGRQDIIGNQPQHF. The CDR3, as DNA: TGTGCCAGCGGCAGACAGGACATTATCGGCAATCAGCCCCAGCATTTT.